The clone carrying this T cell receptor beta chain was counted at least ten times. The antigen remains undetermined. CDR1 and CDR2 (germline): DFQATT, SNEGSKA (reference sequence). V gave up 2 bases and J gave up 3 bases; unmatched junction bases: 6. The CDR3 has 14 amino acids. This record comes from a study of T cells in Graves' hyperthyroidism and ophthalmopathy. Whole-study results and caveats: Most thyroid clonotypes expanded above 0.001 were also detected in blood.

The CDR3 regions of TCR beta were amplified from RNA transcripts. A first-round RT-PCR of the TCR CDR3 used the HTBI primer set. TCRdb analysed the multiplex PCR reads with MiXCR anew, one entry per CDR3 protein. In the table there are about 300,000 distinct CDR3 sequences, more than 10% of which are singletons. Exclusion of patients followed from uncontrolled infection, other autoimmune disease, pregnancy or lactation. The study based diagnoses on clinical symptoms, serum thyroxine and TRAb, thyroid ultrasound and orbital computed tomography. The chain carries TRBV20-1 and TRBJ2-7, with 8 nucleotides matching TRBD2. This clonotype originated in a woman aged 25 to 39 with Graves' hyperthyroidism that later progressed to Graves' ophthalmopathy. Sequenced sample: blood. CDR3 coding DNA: TGCAGTGCTAGACAAAGCGGGAGCGACTACGAGCAGTACTTC. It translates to CSARQSGSDYEQYF.